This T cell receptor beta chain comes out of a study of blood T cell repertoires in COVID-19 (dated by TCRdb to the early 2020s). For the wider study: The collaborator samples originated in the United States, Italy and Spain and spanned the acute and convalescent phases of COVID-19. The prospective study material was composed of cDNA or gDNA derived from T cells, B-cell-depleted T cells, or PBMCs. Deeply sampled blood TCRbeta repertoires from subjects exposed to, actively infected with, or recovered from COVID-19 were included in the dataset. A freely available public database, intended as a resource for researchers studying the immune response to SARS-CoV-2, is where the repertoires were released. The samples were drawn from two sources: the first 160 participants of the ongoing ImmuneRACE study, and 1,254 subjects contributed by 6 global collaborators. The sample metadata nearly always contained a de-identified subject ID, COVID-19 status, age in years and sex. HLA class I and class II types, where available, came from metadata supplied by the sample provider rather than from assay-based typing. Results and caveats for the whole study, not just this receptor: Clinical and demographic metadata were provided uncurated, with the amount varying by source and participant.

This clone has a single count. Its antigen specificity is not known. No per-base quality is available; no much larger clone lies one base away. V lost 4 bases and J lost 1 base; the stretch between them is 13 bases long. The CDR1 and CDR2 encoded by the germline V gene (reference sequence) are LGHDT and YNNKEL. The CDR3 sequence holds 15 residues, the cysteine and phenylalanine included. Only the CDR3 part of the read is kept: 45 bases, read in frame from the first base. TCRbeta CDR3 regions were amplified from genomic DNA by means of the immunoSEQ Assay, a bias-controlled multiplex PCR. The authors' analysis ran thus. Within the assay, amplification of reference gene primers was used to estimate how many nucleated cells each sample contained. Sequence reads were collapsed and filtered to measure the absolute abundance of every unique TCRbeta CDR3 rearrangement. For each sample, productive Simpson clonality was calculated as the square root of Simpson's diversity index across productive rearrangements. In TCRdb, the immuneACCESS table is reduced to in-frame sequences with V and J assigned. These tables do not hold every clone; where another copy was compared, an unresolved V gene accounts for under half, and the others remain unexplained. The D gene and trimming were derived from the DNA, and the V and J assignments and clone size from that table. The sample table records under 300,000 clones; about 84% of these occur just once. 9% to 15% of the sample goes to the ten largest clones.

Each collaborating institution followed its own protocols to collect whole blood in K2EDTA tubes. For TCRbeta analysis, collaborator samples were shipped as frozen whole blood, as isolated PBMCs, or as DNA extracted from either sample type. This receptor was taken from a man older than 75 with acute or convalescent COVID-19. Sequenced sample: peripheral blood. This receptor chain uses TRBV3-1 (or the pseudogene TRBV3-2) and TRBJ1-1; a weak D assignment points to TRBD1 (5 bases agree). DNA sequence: TGTGCCAGCAGCCGAGAAAGCGGGGGGAACACTGAAGCTTTCTTT. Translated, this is CASSRESGGNTEAFF.